This T cell receptor beta chain originates from a study of blood T cell repertoires in COVID-19. Across the study: Some COVID-19 samples were acute and others convalescent; all came from the United States, Italy and Spain. In each case, the material was cDNA or gDNA derived from T cells, B-cell-depleted T cells, or PBMCs.

This clone was detected only once. Under the authors' procedure: Amplifying reference gene primers gave estimates of nucleated cell counts. Sequencing was performed with immunoSEQ multiplex PCR; in TCRdb, only in-frame clones are kept and a portion is missing. The D gene and trimming were derived from the DNA, and the V and J assignments and clone size from that table. The repertoire holds around 100,000 clones, with 85% as singletons. Trimming removed 0 bases at V and 2 bases at J, with 16 bases between. The CDR3 length is 17 residues. Germline V gives CDR1 GTSNPN, CDR2 SVGIG (reference sequence). The chain uses TRBV30 and TRBJ2-2; perhaps TRBD1 as D (6 bases). The clonotype originates from a man between 40 and 49 years old with acute or convalescent COVID-19. Source material: peripheral blood. The CDR3 DNA sequence: TGTGCCTGGAGTGTACGAGGGGGTTGGACTAACACCGGGGAGCTGTTTTTT. Its translation: CAWSVRGGWTNTGELFF.